This entry lists 10 T cell receptor beta chains sequenced from one sample in a study of shared clonotypes between healthy human individuals. The method was immunoSEQ multiplex PCR; TCRdb's version includes in-frame clones alone and lacks a portion of them. The sample has roughly 530,000 clones, 90% to 96% seen once. Sequencing was carried out using naive CD4+ T cells sorted from blood. Noted subset: CD45RA+ positively selected. These receptors all stem from a woman under 40 in good health.

The chain combines TRBV19 with TRBJ2-1; D may be TRBD1 (5 bases). Germline V CDR1 and CDR2: LNHDA, SQIVND (reference sequence). The CDR3 extends over 13 amino acids. The V and J ends lost 5 bases and 15 bases respectively, with 20 bases between them. Here the CDR3 DNA reads TGTGCCAGTAGTCCGCCCCAGGGCCCCAAGTGGTTCTTC. Translated: CASSPPQGPKWFF.

The chain combines TRBV7-6 with TRBJ2-1; 8 bases fit TRBD2. CDR3 size: 17 residues. The V and J ends lost 0 bases and 9 bases, in that order; junction bases with no gene match: 13. Germline V gives CDR1 SGHVS, CDR2 FNYEAQ. The CDR3 nucleotides read TGTGCCAGCAGCTTAGCGCCGGCCAATGCGGGGGGTGGTGAGCAGTTCTTC. This translates into CASSLAPANAGGGEQFF. The full variable domain, its missing parts supplied by reference TRBV7-6 and TRBJ2-1, is GAGVSQSPRYKVTKRGQDVALRCDPISGHVSLYWYRQALGQGPEFLTYFNYEAQQDKSGLPNDRFSAERPEGSISTLTIQRTEQRDSAMYRCASSLAPANAGGGEQFFGPGTRLTVL.

The V gene is TRBV19, the J gene TRBJ1-1, with 8 bases lining up with TRBD1. Trimming at V came to 3 bases and at J to 5 bases, leaving 11 bases not matched to a gene. CDR1 is LNHDA, CDR2 SQIVND, per germline (reference sequence). This CDR3 has 16 amino acids. The CDR3 region is CASSISARQGRTEAFF. The DNA for the CDR3 is TGTGCCAGTAGTATCTCCGCCCGACAGGGGCGGACTGAAGCTTTCTTT.

The chain uses TRBV18 and TRBJ1-3; D may be TRBD1 (5 bases). V was cut by 1 base and J by 4 bases, with 11 bases left in between. The CDR3 spans 15 residues. CDR1 and CDR2 (germline): KGHSH, LQKENI. CDR3 protein: CASSPLEGSGNTIYF. CDR3 bases: TGTGCCAGCTCACCACTCGAGGGGTCCGGAAACACCATATATTTT. Full variable domain (rest looked up from reference TRBV18 and TRBJ1-3): NAGVMQNPRHLVRRRGQEARLRCSPMKGHSHVYWYRQLPEEGLKFMVYLQKENIIDESGMPKERFSAEFPKEGPSILRIQQVVRGDSAAYFCASSPLEGSGNTIYFGEGSWLTVV.

CDR3 in DNA: TGTGCCAGCAGACAAGTAGGGGGGACTGAAGCTTTCTTT. This sequence encodes CASRQVGGTEAFF. This chain connects TRBV7-9 to TRBJ1-1; tentative D call: TRBD1 (6 bases). V gave up 6 bases and J gave up 5 bases, with 13 bases separating them. The length of the CDR3 is 13 residues. From germline, CDR1 is SEHNR and CDR2 FQNEAQ (reference sequence). Complete variable domain (other parts from reference TRBV7-9 and TRBJ1-1): DTGVSQNPRHKITKRGQNVTFRCDPISEHNRLYWYRQTLGQGPEFLTYFQNEAQLEKSRLLSDRFSAERPKGSFSTLEIQRTEQGDSAMYLCASRQVGGTEAFFGQGTRLTVV.

The chain joins TRBV6-5 to TRBJ2-7; a possible D gene is TRBD1 (6 bases). Trimming removed 2 bases from V and 3 bases from J, with 11 bases in between. The CDR3 spans 14 residues. Germline CDR1 reads MNHEY; CDR2 reads SVGAGI. CDR3 DNA sequence: TGTGCCAGCAGTTACCTCACAGGGAACTACGAGCAGTACTTC. Translated: CASSYLTGNYEQYF.

This clone was seen only once. CDR3 coding DNA: TGTGCCAGCAGCGTAATACAGAGCACAGATACGCAGTATTTT. It translates to CASSVIQSTDTQYF. The J gene is TRBJ2-3, the V gene TRBV9; D not resolved. In germline, CDR1 is SGDLS, CDR2 YYNGEE. V gave up 1 base and J gave up 0 bases, with 6 bases separating them. The CDR3 length is 14 residues.

In its sample, this clone was seen once. The CDR3: CASSPMGIGHSPLHF. The CDR3 region has the DNA TGTGCCAGCAGCCCAATGGGAATAGGGCATTCACCCCTCCACTTT. This rearrangement joins TRBV27 to TRBJ1-6; D gene unclear. This CDR3 has 15 amino acids. The germline CDR1 and CDR2 sequences are MNHEY and SMNVEV (reference sequence). V was shortened by 6 bases and J by 8 bases, with 17 bases between the two germline ends.

V gene TRBV7-9 combines with J gene TRBJ1-2, with D uncertain. V lost 5 bases and J 4 bases, leaving 11 bases between the germline ends. CDR3 length: 13 amino acids. Germline-derived CDR1 and CDR2 are SEHNR and FQNEAQ (reference sequence). CDR3 sequence (DNA): TGTGCCAGCAGCGCCTCGACTGCCTATGGCTACACCTTC. It is translated as CASSASTAYGYTF.

This sequence joins TRBV29-1 and TRBJ2-7, with D possibly being TRBD1 (5 bases). Germline lookup yields CDR1 SQVTM and CDR2 ANQGSEA. The CDR3 is made up of 13 amino acids. V shed 5 bases and J shed 4 bases, with 15 bases lying between them. Here the CDR3 reads CSVSGQVGYEQYF. CDR3 bases: TGCAGCGTTTCAGGGCAGGTAGGGTACGAGCAGTACTTC.